This T cell receptor (beta chain) was recovered during a study of blood T cells in healthy people across ages. General study results and limits: A conclusive naive versus antigen-experienced comparison was prevented by the unsorted PBMCs. The fall in TCR beta diversity per million T cells was roughly linear with age.

This clonotype was recorded many times. Its antigen is currently unknown. CDR1 and CDR2 (germline): SQVTM, ANQGSEA. Trimming removed 6 bases at V and 5 bases at J, with 16 bases between. The CDR3 is 13 residues long. The authors ran a second PCR of roughly 6 to 12 cycles using a sample-barcoded 5' primer and a J-beta primer mix. A 12-random-nucleotide template-switch adaptor tagged each cDNA molecule. A single record per CDR3 protein comes from TCRdb applying MiXCR to the 5' RACE reads. The sample contains 550,000 to 750,000 distinct CDR3 sequences, over 20% of which appear only once. This rearrangement joins TRBV29-1 to TRBJ2-5; TRBD2 might be the D (6 bases). This clonotype originated in a man in his 70s in good health. The sample comprised blood. Here the CDR3 reads CSVGGPGTETQYF. The CDR3 bases are TGCAGCGTCGGGGGTCCGGGGACGGAGACCCAGTACTTC. The variable domain in full, with the rest retrieved from reference TRBV29-1 and TRBJ2-5, is SAVISQKPSRDICQRGTSLTIQCQVDSQVTMMFWYRQQPGQSLTLIATANQGSEATYESGFVIDKFPISRPNLTFSTLTVSNMSPEDSSIYLCSVGGPGTETQYFGPGTRLLVL.